This paragraph covers one T cell receptor beta chain sequence. What it binds is unknown. The sample comes from a study of multiple sclerosis patients with progressive multifocal leukoencephalopathy. The time point denotes: time of PML onset. T3 blood samples were collected at the time of PML onset. Each PCR contained spiked synthetic TR CDR3 controls spanning every V-J pairing. Sequenced by immunoSEQ multiplex PCR; TCRdb stores in-frame clones only, minus some. The data hold tens of thousands of clones, with more than 80% observed a single time. This CDR3 comprises 13 residues. Trimming shortened V by 0 bases and J by 6 bases, and 9 bases separated the two germline ends. Germline V gene sequence: CDR1 GTSNPN, CDR2 SVGIG (reference sequence). Regarding the study as a whole: Preferential TRBV-TRBJ pairings or common gene usage were not detected at PML.

The source is a woman between 25 and 40 years old with progressive multifocal leukoencephalopathy. Specimen: PBMCs, collected from a patient treated with natalizumab. The chain joins TRBV30 to TRBJ1-5; unclear D gene. Here the CDR3 reads CAWSVIGGQPQHF. CDR3 sequence (DNA): TGTGCCTGGAGTGTAATCGGTGGTCAGCCCCAGCATTTT.